The rows below give T cell receptor beta chains drawn from one sample of a study of T-cell reconstitution after alpha-beta-depleted transplantation in children. Via MiXCR, TCRdb re-called the PCR reads, giving one row per CDR3 protein. The table shows under 750,000 distinct CDR3 sequences, with around 23% occurring only once. The sequences come from PBMCs, mostly from graft donor cells, collected 360 days after TCRalphabeta/CD19-depleted stem cell transplant. The receptors come from a boy younger than two who had a stem cell transplant for acute myeloid leukemia, so the T cells may come from the graft donor. The CDR3 runs from the conserved cysteine through the conserved F or W. D genes are given only for firm matches. Only part of the rows carry a size: once, few, many, or a class if the clone is expanded.

d_call clone_size cdr3_length j_call v_call cdr3_nt cdr3_aa
- few 14 TRBJ2-2 TRBV20-1 TGCAGTGCTACCCGAGACGGCCTCACCGGGGAGCTGTTTTTT CSATRDGLTGELFF
- many 17 TRBJ2-3 TRBV12-3/TRBV12-4 TGTGCCAGCAGTGTCCGCAGGAGGGGGGGCGGGGCAGATACGCAGTATTTT CASSVRRRGGGADTQYF
TRBD2 many 17 TRBJ2-3 TRBV27 TGTGCCAGCAGCGCCATCCGAGTAGCGGGGGTCACAGATACGCAGTATTTT CASSAIRVAGVTDTQYF
- - 15 TRBJ2-3 TRBV6-1 TGTGCCAGCATCAACCAACCCCACAGCACAGATACGCAGTATTTT CASINQPHSTDTQYF
- - 16 TRBJ2-1 TRBV24-1 TGTGCCACCAGTGACCTGGGGGCAGGAGCTTACAATGAGCAGTTCTTC CATSDLGAGAYNEQFF
- many 13 TRBJ1-2 TRBV4-1 TGCGCCAGCAGCCAAGATAAGAACTATGGCTACACCTTC CASSQDKNYGYTF
- - 13 TRBJ2-2 TRBV6-2/TRBV6-3 TGTGCCAGCAGCTCTAGGTATTCCGGGGAGCTGTTTTTT CASSSRYSGELFF
- - 13 TRBJ2-4 TRBV12-3/TRBV12-4 TGTGCCAGCAGTTTAGGTCCAGCGAACATTCAGTACTTC CASSLGPANIQYF
- many 15 TRBJ2-2 TRBV9 TGTGCCAGCAGCGTAGGCAGCTTGAACACCGGGGAGCTGTTTTTT CASSVGSLNTGELFF
- few 14 TRBJ2-3 TRBV7-2 TGTGCCAGCAGCCTCATCCCGGGAGAAGATACGCAGTATTTT CASSLIPGEDTQYF
- many 16 TRBJ2-3 TRBV12-3/TRBV12-4 TGTGCCAGCAGTTTGGGGGCCAACAGGGTGACGGATACGCAGTATTTT CASSLGANRVTDTQYF
TRBD2 few 15 TRBJ2-5 TRBV12-3/TRBV12-4 TGTGCCAGCAGCCCCACTAGCGGGGTTACGGAGACCCAGTACTTC CASSPTSGVTETQYF
- - 14 TRBJ1-3 TRBV7-6 TGTGCCAGCAGCCCGACGGACCAAGTAAACACCATATATTTT CASSPTDQVNTIYF
- many 14 TRBJ2-5 TRBV7-2 TGTGCCAGCAGCTCTGGGGTCAGCCCGGGGACCCAGTACTTC CASSSGVSPGTQYF